A selection of T cell receptor beta chains follows, all from one sample in a study of cytomegalovirus exposure and HLA in healthy donors. TCRdb keeps only in-frame clones here, not all; method: immunoSEQ multiplex PCR. The data contain 200,000 to 300,000 clones, about four fifths of them singletons. Sequences were obtained from PBMCs. These receptors were obtained from a woman aged 40-49 years in good health and CMV-seropositive. CDR3s include the opening cysteine and the closing phenylalanine or tryptophan. A D gene is named only where the DNA matches it firmly. Rows give clone size only sometimes, using once, few, many, or a class for an expanded clone.

clone_size | j_call | d_call | v_call | cdr3_aa | cdr3_nt
. | TRBJ2-2 | . | TRBV4-1 | CASSQEFEGARGELFF | TGCGCCAGCAGCCAAGAATTTGAAGGGGCTCGGGGGGAGCTGTTTTTT
. | TRBJ2-7 | TRBD2 | TRBV7-2 | CASSLAPSGTREQYF | TGTGCCAGCAGCTTAGCTCCTAGCGGGACACGGGAGCAGTACTTC
few | TRBJ2-1 | . | TRBV9 | CASSLSQGGSRNEQFF | TGTGCCAGCAGCCTTTCACAGGGAGGGTCTCGCAATGAGCAGTTCTTC
. | TRBJ1-6 | . | TRBV30 | CAWKLRAGGDSPLHF | TGTGCCTGGAAGTTGCGGGCCGGAGGCGATTCACCCCTCCACTTT
. | TRBJ2-5 | TRBD1 | TRBV4-2 | CASSQSGQGGGETQYF | TGTGCCAGCAGCCAATCTGGACAGGGAGGAGGAGAGACCCAGTACTTC
. | TRBJ2-3 | TRBD1 | TRBV19 | CASSRDRSGDTQYF | TGTGCCAGTAGTAGGGACAGGTCAGGAGATACGCAGTATTTT
. | TRBJ2-5 | . | TRBV4-3 | CASSQSRDQETQYF | TGCGCCAGCAGTCAGTCCAGGGACCAAGAGACCCAGTACTTC
. | TRBJ1-5 | . | TRBV19 | CASSPGVNQPQHF | TGTGCCAGTAGTCCAGGGGTCAATCAGCCCCAGCATTTT
. | TRBJ1-2 | . | TRBV7-2 | CASSSGQGWRGYTF | TGTGCCAGCAGCTCAGGCCAGGGATGGAGAGGCTACACCTTC
few | TRBJ1-1 | . | TRBV6-6 | CASRYTLQSNTEAFF | TGTGCCAGCAGGTACACCCTTCAGTCGAACACTGAAGCTTTCTTT
. | TRBJ1-2 | TRBD1 | TRBV18 | CASSPQGTDYYGYTF | TGTGCCAGCTCACCCCAGGGGACAGATTACTATGGCTACACCTTC
. | TRBJ1-1 | TRBD1 | TRBV19 | CASSTGGNTEAFF | TGTGCCAGTAGTACAGGGGGGAACACTGAAGCTTTCTTT
. | TRBJ2-3 | . | TRBV21-1 | CASRRRGAPTDTQYF | TGTGCCAGCCGGCGGCGGGGGGCCCCCACAGATACGCAGTATTTT
. | TRBJ2-5 | . | TRBV7-2 | CASQIAPLETQYF | TGTGCCAGCCAGATAGCCCCGCTGGAGACCCAGTACTTC
once | TRBJ1-3 | . | TRBV5-6 | CASTTRLVSGNTIYF | TGCGCCAGCACCACGCGACTGGTCTCTGGAAACACCATATATTTT
. | TRBJ2-7 | . | TRBV2 | CASSAWSNTPNEQYF | TGTGCCAGCAGTGCTTGGTCAAATACTCCTAACGAGCAGTACTTC
. | TRBJ1-4 | . | TRBV6-5 | CASSYRGNEKLFF | TGTGCCAGCAGTTACCGGGGGAACGAAAAACTGTTTTTT
. | TRBJ1-1 | TRBD1 | TRBV29-1 | CSVEARGQAWTEAFF | TGCAGCGTTGAAGCCAGGGGGCAAGCGTGGACTGAAGCTTTCTTT
once | TRBJ2-7 | . | TRBV2 | CASSEKSSIGDEQYF | TGTGCCAGCAGTGAAAAAAGTAGCATAGGAGACGAGCAGTACTTC
. | TRBJ1-4 | TRBD1 | TRBV4-3 | CASSQMGQGREKLFF | TGCGCCAGCAGCCAGATGGGACAGGGGCGGGAAAAACTGTTTTTT
. | TRBJ2-3 | . | TRBV7-2 | CASSPSLFTSTDTQYF | TGTGCCAGCAGCCCCTCCTTGTTTACTAGCACAGATACGCAGTATTTT
. | TRBJ1-1 | . | TRBV6-1 | CASSPLRANTEAFF | TGTGCCAGCAGTCCTCTCAGGGCGAACACTGAAGCTTTCTTT
. | TRBJ2-5 | TRBD1 | TRBV7-3 | CASRPGQGQETQYF | TGTGCCAGCAGGCCCGGACAGGGCCAAGAGACCCAGTACTTC
. | TRBJ2-2 | TRBD1 | TRBV4-3 | CASKWNRGPVGELFF | TGCGCCAGCAAATGGAACAGGGGGCCGGTCGGGGAGCTGTTTTTT
few | TRBJ2-1 | TRBD1 | TRBV10-3 | CAISRGTGGVNEQFF | TGTGCCATCAGTCGAGGGACAGGGGGGGTTAACGAGCAGTTCTTC